A single sample is the source of the 30 T cell receptor beta chains below, sequenced in a study of shared clonotypes between healthy human individuals. CD45RO-negative CD8 cells positively selected for CCR7 made up the naive population, which excluded terminally differentiated effector memory CD45RA+ cells. Libraries were prepared by immunoSEQ multiplex PCR; TCRdb keeps only in-frame clonotypes and omits some of them. The sample lists over 2,000,000 clones, roughly 95% occurring once. What was sequenced was naive CD8+ T cells from PBMCs. The receptors were sampled from a man aged 18 to 29 in good health. Some clones in this sample may be carry-over from other donors' samples.

The chain recombines TRBV2 with TRBJ2-6; D unresolved. There are 16 residues in the CDR3. Trimming removed 6 bases from V and 2 bases from J, with 14 bases in between. From germline, CDR1 is SNHLY and CDR2 FYNNEI. This chain's CDR3 is CASSDLPVAGANVLTF. CDR3 bases: TGTGCCAGCAGCGACCTCCCTGTGGCTGGGGCCAACGTCCTGACTTTC. The entire variable domain, with the rest obtained from reference TRBV2 and TRBJ2-6, is as follows: EPEVTQTPSHQVTQMGQEVILRCVPISNHLYFYWYRQILGQKVEFLVSFYNNEISEKSEIFDDQFSVERPDGSNFTLKIRSTKLEDSAMYFCASSDLPVAGANVLTFGAGSRLTVL.

The chain combines TRBV30 with TRBJ1-5; D perhaps matches TRBD1 (5 bases). The V end lost 2 bases, the J end lost 1 base, and 9 bases lay between the germline ends. CDR3 size: 14 residues. CDR1 is GTSNPN, CDR2 SVGIG, per germline (reference sequence). The CDR3 region has the DNA TGTGCCTGGAGTACAGGAGGGAGCAATCAGCCCCAGCATTTT. It is translated as CAWSTGGSNQPQHF.

On this clone itself: The sample holds other DNA sequences that translate to the same CDR3. The V gene is TRBV6-1, the J gene TRBJ2-7, with 10 positions matching TRBD1. Germline trimming cut 2 bases from V and 4 bases from J; bases unmatched to any gene: 2. Germline CDR1 is MNHNS and CDR2 is SASEGT. This CDR3 is 14 amino acids long. The chain's CDR3 is CASSEPGQGYEQYF. CDR3 nucleotide sequence: TGTGCCAGCAGTGAACCGGGACAGGGGTACGAGCAGTACTTC.

This sequence joins TRBV19 and TRBJ1-2; D not certain. V gave up 2 bases and J gave up 3 bases, with 16 bases separating them. This CDR3 region has 16 residues. Germline V lookup: CDR1 LNHDA, CDR2 SQIVND (reference sequence). The CDR3 DNA reads as TGTGCCAGTAGTATACGAGACCTCCAAGAGGACTATGGCTACACCTTC. It translates to CASSIRDLQEDYGYTF.

This clone was counted a single time. The chain uses TRBV7-6 and TRBJ2-2; 12 bases agree with TRBD1. The CDR3 totals 16 residues. The V gene's germline CDR1 is SGHVS and CDR2 FNYEAQ. The V and J ends lost 4 bases and 6 bases, in that order; junction bases with no gene match: 6. The CDR3 DNA reads as TGTGCCAGCAGCTGGGAGGGACAGGGGGCGGCCGGGGAGCTGTTTTTT. Translated, it gives CASSWEGQGAAGELFF. The complete variable domain, with remaining parts taken from reference TRBV7-6 and TRBJ2-2, reads GAGVSQSPRYKVTKRGQDVALRCDPISGHVSLYWYRQALGQGPEFLTYFNYEAQQDKSGLPNDRFSAERPEGSISTLTIQRTEQRDSAMYRCASSWEGQGAAGELFFGEGSRLTVL.

The V call is TRBV11-2, the J call TRBJ2-7, with D perhaps matching TRBD2 (5 bases). Germline-derived CDR1 and CDR2 are SGHAT and FQNNGV. The CDR3 spans 17 residues. Trimming took 3 bases from V and 1 from J, leaving 19 bases between them. The chain's CDR3 is CASSFGLVGLPSYEQYF. CDR3 DNA: TGTGCCAGCAGCTTTGGCCTTGTAGGACTCCCGTCCTACGAGCAGTACTTC. Filled out from reference TRBV11-2 and TRBJ2-7, the complete variable domain reads EAGVAQSPRYKIIEKRQSVAFWCNPISGHATLYWYQQILGQGPKLLIQFQNNGVVDDSQLPKDRFSAERLKGVDSTLKIQPAKLEDSAVYLCASSFGLVGLPSYEQYFGPGTRLTVT.

The chain combines TRBV5-5 with TRBJ2-7, with D perhaps TRBD1 (6 bases). The CDR3 loop spans 13 amino acids. Germline assignment: CDR1 SGHKS and CDR2 YYEKEE (reference sequence). With 0 bases removed from V and 5 bases from J, the gap between germline ends came to 9 bases. DNA for the CDR3: TGTGCCAGCAGCTTGGGGGACACCCACGAGCAGTACTTC. Its translation is CASSLGDTHEQYF.

The CDR3 coding sequence is TGCGCCAGCAGCCAATCGGGCAGGGTGGGTTACGAGCAGTACTTC. This sequence encodes CASSQSGRVGYEQYF. J is TRBJ2-7 and V is TRBV4-3; the D gene is possibly TRBD1 (5 bases). V lost 2 bases to trimming and J lost 4 bases, with 15 bases between them. Germline CDR1 LGHNA, CDR2 YSLEER. The length of the CDR3 is 15 residues.

The CDR3 DNA reads TGCGCCAGCAGTGAGTCCCTAATGGACAGGGGGAGCTCCTACGAGCAGTACTTC. It is translated as CASSESLMDRGSSYEQYF. The genes are TRBV10-2 and TRBJ2-7; TRBD1 matches 10 bases. V was pared by 0 bases and J by 0 bases, with 8 bases of the junction left unmatched. Germline V CDR1 and CDR2: WSHSY, SAAADI. The CDR3 runs to 18 residues.

The chain combines TRBV6-1 with TRBJ2-2; TRBD1 aligns across 7 bases. The germline V gene has CDR1 MNHNS and CDR2 SASEGT. The CDR3 sequence is 15 residues long. Unmatched junction bases numbered 9, after V lost 7 bases and J lost 4 bases. The CDR3 protein is CASTLGDSLTGELFF. The CDR3 nucleotides are TGTGCCAGCACCCTGGGGGACAGCCTCACCGGGGAGCTGTTTTTT.

The V and J genes are TRBV7-9 and TRBJ2-5; no clear D. The J call may be in error: the DNA end matches TRBJ2-7 better. CDR1 SEHNR and CDR2 FQNEAQ come from the germline V gene (reference sequence). The CDR3 extends over 14 amino acids. The CDR3 sequence is CASSLGNTGYEQYF. CDR3 sequence (DNA): TGTGCCAGCAGCTTAGGCAACACGGGCTACGAGCAGTACTTC.

This sequence joins TRBV7-2 and TRBJ2-1; D uncertain. CDR3 size: 13 residues. The V gene's germline CDR1 is SGHTA and CDR2 FQGNSA. V lost 7 bases and J lost 0, with 7 bases in between. CDR3 protein: CASNLYSYNEQFF. The CDR3 coding sequence is TGTGCCAGCAACCTTTACTCCTACAATGAGCAGTTCTTC.

The rearrangement joins TRBV27 to TRBJ2-3; TRBD1 matches at 10 bases. The CDR3 consists of 20 residues. Germline trimming cut 6 bases from V and 0 bases from J; bases unmatched to any gene: 18. Per the germline V gene, CDR1 is MNHEY and CDR2 is SMNVEV (reference sequence). The CDR3 sequence: CASRPGTGVSTNSSTDTQYF. The CDR3 DNA is TGTGCCAGCAGACCAGGGACAGGGGTCTCAACAAACAGCAGCACAGATACGCAGTATTTT.

This chain uses TRBV6-1 with TRBJ2-7; no clear D. CDR1 is MNHNS, CDR2 SASEGT, per germline. This CDR3 has 16 amino acids. Trimming took off 0 bases at V and 0 bases at J, with 12 bases between the two ends. The CDR3 is CASSEAWGKSSYEQYF. Here the CDR3 DNA reads TGTGCCAGCAGTGAAGCGTGGGGAAAGAGCTCCTACGAGCAGTACTTC.

V and J are TRBV5-1 and TRBJ2-7, with D perhaps TRBD1 or TRBD2 (5 bases each). Per germline, CDR1 SGHRS and CDR2 YFSETQ. The CDR3 is 15 amino acids. V shed 4 bases and J shed 2 bases, with 16 bases lying between them. Here the CDR3 reads CASSPPGTLAYEQYF. CDR3 nucleotides: TGCGCCAGCAGCCCCCCCGGGACGTTGGCCTACGAGCAGTACTTC.

The V gene is TRBV7-8, the J gene TRBJ1-1; D gene ambiguous. V was trimmed by 4 bases and J by 4 bases, leaving 4 bases between them. Germline V gives CDR1 SGHVS, CDR2 FQNEAQ. The CDR3 contains 11 residues. Here the CDR3 reads CASSWATEAFF. CDR3 bases: TGTGCCAGCAGCTGGGCCACTGAAGCTTTCTTT. Looking up the rest from reference TRBV7-8 and TRBJ1-1 gives the full variable domain: GAGVSQSPRYKVAKRGQDVALRCDPISGHVSLFWYQQALGQGPEFLTYFQNEAQLDKSGLPSDRFFAERPEGSVSTLKIQRTQQEDSAVYLCASSWATEAFFGQGTRLTVV.

The rearrangement links TRBV19 to TRBJ1-4, with D perhaps matching TRBD1 (5 bases). Germline assignment: CDR1 LNHDA and CDR2 SQIVND (reference sequence). CDR3 length: 14 residues. V was trimmed by 10 bases and J by 7 bases, leaving 19 bases between them. The CDR3 sequence is CATHAGGWGEKLFF. CDR3 nucleotide sequence: TGTGCCACCCATGCCGGGGGTTGGGGTGAAAAACTGTTTTTT. The full variable domain, its missing parts supplied by reference TRBV19 and TRBJ1-4, is DGGITQSPKYLFRKEGQNVTLSCEQNLNHDAMYWYRQDPGQGLRLIYYSQIVNDFQKGDIAEGYSVSREKKESFPLTVTSAQKNPTAFYLCATHAGGWGEKLFFGSGTQLSVL.

The chain has TRBV9 and TRBJ2-5; D not certain. With 2 bases removed from V and 3 bases from J, the gap between germline ends came to 14 bases. Germline lookup yields CDR1 SGDLS and CDR2 YYNGEE. The CDR3 covers 15 residues. Here the CDR3 reads CASSVRGTAKETQYF. In DNA form, the CDR3 reads TGTGCCAGCAGCGTCCGTGGTACCGCAAAAGAGACCCAGTACTTC.

The rearrangement uses TRBV6-1 and TRBJ2-1, with a possible D match to TRBD2 (6 bases). The CDR3 spans 15 residues. The V end was cut by 6 bases, the J end by 6 bases, with 18 bases between. CDR1 and CDR2 from the germline V gene are MNHNS and SASEGT. The DNA for the CDR3 is TGTGCCAGCAGATTTGGGGACTTCCCGTCCAATGAGCAGTTCTTC. Translated: CASRFGDFPSNEQFF.

V usage is TRBV5-1 and J usage is TRBJ2-7, with D perhaps matching TRBD1 (5 bases). The CDR3 loop spans 16 amino acids. V was clipped by 0 bases and J by 3 bases, with 16 bases between them. In germline, CDR1 is SGHRS, CDR2 YFSETQ. CDR3 loop: CASSLAGQGLFYEQYF. The CDR3 nucleotides read TGCGCCAGCAGCTTGGCGGGTCAGGGTCTTTTCTACGAGCAGTACTTC.

The chain links TRBV7-9 to TRBJ2-1; 8 bases align to TRBD2. The CDR3 is 17 amino acids. V was clipped by 5 bases and J by 4 bases; unmatched bases: 13. Germline CDR1 is SEHNR and CDR2 is FQNEAQ (reference sequence). CDR3 DNA sequence: TGTGCCAGCAGCCCGGGACTAGTCAAGGGGTTTTACAATGAGCAGTTCTTC. Translation: CASSPGLVKGFYNEQFF.

This chain connects TRBV19 to TRBJ1-1; D possibly corresponds to TRBD1 (5 bases). The CDR3 sequence is 15 residues long. The V end was cut by 3 bases, the J end by 5 bases, with 16 bases between. Germline CDR1 LNHDA, CDR2 SQIVND (reference sequence). CDR3 coding DNA: TGTGCCAGTAGTATTCTTTTCCGTGGGGGGACTGAAGCTTTCTTT. Its translation: CASSILFRGGTEAFF.

V is TRBV6-5 and J is TRBJ1-4; a possible D gene is TRBD1 (5 bases). This CDR3 spans 16 amino acids. Germline CDR1 is MNHEY and CDR2 is SVGAGI. V was clipped by 0 bases and J by 2 bases, with 10 bases between them. The CDR3 sequence is CASSYSAEGTNEKLFF. The CDR3 DNA reads as TGTGCCAGCAGTTACTCGGCCGAGGGGACTAATGAAAAACTGTTTTTT.

The chain couples TRBV19 to TRBJ1-5; D possibly corresponds to TRBD1 (5 bases). The CDR3 contains 11 residues. Per the germline V gene, CDR1 is LNHDA and CDR2 is SQIVND (reference sequence). The CDR3 is CVGTDHQPQHF. In nucleotides, the CDR3 is TGTGTCGGGACGGACCATCAGCCCCAGCATTTT.

In its sample, this clone was seen once. The rearrangement uses TRBV6-5 and TRBJ2-2; D gene ambiguous. Deletions cut 5 bases from V and 4 bases from J, with 8 bases between. The CDR3 contains 13 residues. CDR1 and CDR2 (germline): MNHEY, SVGAGI. The CDR3 protein is CASSPTATGELFF. The CDR3 DNA reads TGTGCCAGCAGTCCGACTGCCACCGGGGAGCTGTTTTTT.

Concerning this clone itself: The final CDR3 position lacks the conserved phenylalanine or tryptophan, pointing to a likely read error. The DNA is left out, because the CDR3 cannot be placed on it with certainty; the CDR3 is given as TCRdb lists it. The gene calls are TRBV19 and TRBJ1-5. The germline V gene encodes CDR1 LNHDA and CDR2 SQIVND (reference sequence). The CDR3 spans 13 residues, counting both ends. The CDR3 is CASSPAEPRAFYL.

The chain couples TRBV7-9 to TRBJ2-2; TRBD2 matches at 10 bases. The trim removed 6 bases at V and 3 bases at J, leaving 7 bases unmatched. Germline assignment: CDR1 SEHNR and CDR2 FQNEAQ (reference sequence). This CDR3 is built from 16 residues. The CDR3 coding sequence is TGTGCCAGCAGTCTTGGACTAGCGGAGTACACCGGGGAGCTGTTTTTT. This sequence encodes CASSLGLAEYTGELFF.

On this clone: In the same sample, other DNA sequences code for this CDR3. CDR3 sequence reads: CASSSLGEQYF. The CDR3 nucleotides read TGTGCCAGCAGCTCCCTCGGCGAGCAGTACTTC. V and J are TRBV5-6 and TRBJ2-7; D not certain. The germline V gene encodes CDR1 SGHDT and CDR2 YYEEEE. V lost 3 bases and J 6 bases, leaving 7 bases between the germline ends. The CDR3 contains 11 residues. The full variable domain, its missing parts supplied by reference TRBV5-6 and TRBJ2-7, is DAGVTQSPTHLIKTRGQQVTLRCSPKSGHDTVSWYQQALGQGPQFIFQYYEEEERQRGNFPDRFSGHQFPNYSSELNVNALLLGDSALYLCASSSLGEQYFGPGTRLTVT.

This clone was counted once. The sample contains more than one DNA sequence encoding this CDR3. In nucleotides, the CDR3 is TGTGCCAGCAGCTTAGGGACAGGGGAAGGCTACACCTTC. It yields the protein CASSLGTGEGYTF. This chain connects TRBV7-3 to TRBJ1-2; TRBD1 agrees at 10 bases. The germline V gene encodes CDR1 SGHTA and CDR2 FQGTGA. J lost 8 bases, V lost 2 bases, and 2 bases had no gene match. The CDR3 runs 13 residues.

J is TRBJ2-7 and V is TRBV19; D gene uncertain. CDR1 is LNHDA and CDR2 is SQIVND in the germline V gene (reference sequence). The CDR3 loop spans 16 amino acids. The V end was cut by 4 bases, the J end by 4 bases, with 20 bases between. CDR3 region: CASSKLKKNGKYEQYF. In DNA form, the CDR3 reads TGTGCCAGTAGTAAGCTCAAAAAAAATGGTAAATACGAGCAGTACTTC.